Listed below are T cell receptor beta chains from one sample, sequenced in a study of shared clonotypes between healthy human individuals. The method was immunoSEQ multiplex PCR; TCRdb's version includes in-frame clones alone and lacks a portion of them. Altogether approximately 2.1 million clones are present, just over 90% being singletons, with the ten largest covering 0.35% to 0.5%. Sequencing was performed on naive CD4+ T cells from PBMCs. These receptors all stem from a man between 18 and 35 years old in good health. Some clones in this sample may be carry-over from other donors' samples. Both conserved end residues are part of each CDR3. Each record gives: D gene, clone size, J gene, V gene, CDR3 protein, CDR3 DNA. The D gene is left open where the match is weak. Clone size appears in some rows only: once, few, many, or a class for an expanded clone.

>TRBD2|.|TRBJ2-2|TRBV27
CASSFSGLAGGSGELFF
TGTGCCAGCAGTTTCTCGGGACTAGCGGGAGGGTCCGGGGAGCTGTTTTTT
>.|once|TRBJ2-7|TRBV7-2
CASSLAPPQEQYF
TGTGCCAGCAGCTTAGCTCCCCCTCAAGAGCAGTACTTC
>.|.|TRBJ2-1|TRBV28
CATEPSGGSYNEQFF
TGTGCCACTGAGCCCAGCGGAGGGTCCTACAATGAGCAGTTCTTC
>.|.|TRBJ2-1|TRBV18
CANRGGASYNEQFF
TGTGCCAACCGAGGCGGGGCCTCCTACAATGAGCAGTTCTTC
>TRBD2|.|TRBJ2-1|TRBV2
CASSHPIAGGYNEQFF
TGTGCCAGCAGTCATCCTATAGCGGGAGGCTACAATGAGCAGTTCTTC
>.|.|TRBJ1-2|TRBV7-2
CASSVVWGDYGYTF
TGTGCCAGCAGCGTAGTGTGGGGTGACTATGGCTACACCTTC
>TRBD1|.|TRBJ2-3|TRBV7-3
CASSGGQGSGDTQYF
TGTGCCAGCAGCGGGGGACAGGGTTCTGGAGATACGCAGTATTTT
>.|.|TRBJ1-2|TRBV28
CASRPGGGGYTF
TGTGCCAGCAGACCCGGGGGAGGAGGCTACACCTTC
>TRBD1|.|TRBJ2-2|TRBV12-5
CASGLAPRGHGELFF
TGTGCTAGTGGTTTGGCCCCCAGGGGGCACGGGGAGCTGTTTTTT
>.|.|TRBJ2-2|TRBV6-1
CASSEVRAGELFF
TGTGCCAGCAGTGAAGTAAGGGCCGGGGAGCTGTTTTTT
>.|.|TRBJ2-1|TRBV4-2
CASSQEQGRDYNEQFF
TGTGCCAGCAGCCAAGAGCAGGGACGGGACTACAATGAGCAGTTCTTC